The 26 T cell receptor beta chains below come from one sample, sequenced in a study of blood T cell repertoires in COVID-19 (dated by TCRdb to the early 2020s). Library preparation used the immunoSEQ multiplex PCR assay. Imported from immuneACCESS, the table was reduced by TCRdb to in-frame sequences with V and J called. These copies leave out some clones; in studies compared against another copy, an unresolved V gene accounts for under half, and the cause of the remainder is not known. The sample includes approximately 310,000 clones, with about 87% observed a single time. The ten largest clones capture approximately 7.8% of the sample. Sequenced sample: peripheral blood. The receptors stem from a woman in her forties or fifties who had recovered from COVID-19.

The chain carries TRBV11-2 and TRBJ1-1; D remains ambiguous. Germline values: CDR1 SGHAT, CDR2 FQNNGV. V lost 6 bases to trimming and J lost 4 bases, with 9 bases between them. The CDR3 is 12 residues long. The CDR3 loop reads CASSIRGTEAFF. The CDR3 nucleotides are TGTGCCAGCAGTATTAGAGGCACTGAAGCTTTCTTT.

As for this clone: Sequence at one end of the junction differs from germline and may be a read error. V gene TRBV7-7 combines with J gene TRBJ2-3; TRBD2 aligns across 11 bases. The CDR3 is made up of 17 amino acids. From germline, CDR1 is SSHAT and CDR2 FNYEAQ (reference sequence). The CDR3 is CASSLALAGAPGDTQYF. The DNA for the CDR3 is TGTGCTAGCAGCTTAGCACTAGCGGGAGCCCCTGGAGATACGCAGTATTTT.

The rearrangement joins TRBV15 to TRBJ2-1; 9 nucleotides line up with TRBD2. V shed 3 bases, J shed 8 bases, and the junction held 14 bases outside the gene matches. The CDR3 totals 17 residues. CDR1 and CDR2 from the germline V gene are LNHNV and YYDKDF (reference sequence). The CDR3 nucleotides are TGTGCCACCAGCAGGGACTCCATAGCGGGAGAGCGAGATGAGCAGTTCTTC. It codes for CATSRDSIAGERDEQFF. The full variable domain, with the rest looked up from reference TRBV15 and TRBJ2-1, is DAMVIQNPRYQVTQFGKPVTLSCSQTLNHNVMYWYQQKSSQAPKLLFHYYDKDFNNEADTPDNFQSRRPNTSFCFLDIRSPGLGDTAMYLCATSRDSIAGERDEQFFGPGTRLTVL.

V is TRBV5-1 and J is TRBJ1-1, with a weak D call TRBD1 (6 bases). V was trimmed by 4 bases and J by 4 bases, leaving 11 bases between them. Germline V lookup: CDR1 SGHRS, CDR2 YFSETQ. This CDR3 region has 13 residues. The CDR3: CASSERGSTEAFF. In DNA form, the CDR3 reads TGCGCCAGCAGCGAGAGGGGGAGCACTGAAGCTTTCTTT.

The rearrangement uses TRBV28 and TRBJ1-5; D is undetermined. The CDR3 is 15 residues long. V shed 5 bases and J shed 7 bases, with 18 bases lying between them. The V gene's germline CDR1 is MDHEN and CDR2 SYDVKM. As DNA, the CDR3 is TGTGCCAGCAGTCCCCCAGGTCAGTTTAAACAGCCCCAGCATTTT. This translates into CASSPPGQFKQPQHF.

The rearrangement uses TRBV7-6 and TRBJ1-5; 7 bases are a match to TRBD1. CDR3 length: 14 residues. CDR1 and CDR2 from the germline V gene are SGHVS and FNYEAQ. After removal of 5 bases from V and 2 bases from J, the junction contained 3 bases not matched to a gene. CDR3 residues: CASSPGTGNQPQHF. CDR3 coding DNA: TGTGCCAGCAGCCCCGGGACAGGCAATCAGCCCCAGCATTTT.

The CDR3 DNA reads TGCGCCAGCAGCTTGGCTCTAGCTAGCGAGACCCAGTACTTC. Its translation: CASSLALASETQYF. This chain joins TRBV5-1 and TRBJ2-5, with D possibly TRBD2 on 5 matching bases. The CDR3 is 14 residues long. With 0 bases removed from V and 5 bases from J, the gap between germline ends came to 11 bases. Per the germline V gene, CDR1 is SGHRS and CDR2 is YFSETQ.

The CDR3, as DNA: TGTGCCAGTAGCCGATCGGGAAATCAGCCCCAGCATTTT. Translating gives CASSRSGNQPQHF. The chain uses TRBV19 and TRBJ1-5; D is undetermined. The CDR3 has 13 amino acids. The V gene lost 6 bases and the J gene lost 4 bases, with 10 bases spanning the gap. Per the germline V gene, CDR1 is LNHDA and CDR2 is SQIVND (reference sequence).

The rearrangement links TRBV6-5 to TRBJ2-7; tentatively, D is TRBD1 (5 bases). CDR3 length: 16 residues. V lost 2 bases and J lost 5, with 19 bases in between. Germline V gives CDR1 MNHEY, CDR2 SVGAGI. CDR3 nucleotides: TGTGCCAGCAGTTACAGGGTCAGGGCGTTTCTCAACGAGCAGTACTTC. This translates into CASSYRVRAFLNEQYF.

The sample holds one count of this clone. This chain joins TRBV11-3 and TRBJ2-1; 7 positions agree with TRBD2. Trimming took 2 bases from V and 5 from J; bases not matched to a gene: 6. CDR1 is SGHNT, CDR2 YENEEA, per germline. This CDR3 contains 15 residues. CDR3 loop: CASSLMLGTNNEQFF. The CDR3 DNA reads TGTGCCAGCAGCTTAATGCTTGGGACTAACAATGAGCAGTTCTTC. The full variable domain, in which reference TRBV11-3 and TRBJ2-1 provide the parts outside the CDR3, is EAGVVQSPRYKIIEKKQPVAFWCNPISGHNTLYWYLQNLGQGPELLIRYENEEAVDDSQLPKDRFSAERLKGVDSTLKIQPAELGDSAVYLCASSLMLGTNNEQFFGPGTRLTVL.

The chain employs TRBV28 and TRBJ2-3, with TRBD1 matching over 9 bases. CDR1 MDHEN and CDR2 SYDVKM come from the germline V gene. This CDR3 is built from 15 residues. Trimming cost V 6 bases and J 0 bases; bases outside gene matches: 4. This CDR3 reads CASSTGTGSTDTQYF. Here the CDR3 DNA reads TGTGCCAGCAGCACCGGGACAGGGAGCACAGATACGCAGTATTTT.

The chain carries TRBV30 and TRBJ2-3, with no clear D. Trimming took off 5 bases at V and 6 bases at J, with 12 bases between the two ends. Germline CDR1 is GTSNPN and CDR2 is SVGIG (reference sequence). The CDR3 spans 12 residues. The CDR3 sequence: CAWEHSADTQYF. The CDR3 DNA follows: TGTGCCTGGGAGCATAGTGCCGATACGCAGTATTTT.

V is TRBV19 and J is TRBJ1-1; D is undetermined. The V end lost 1 base, the J end lost 5 bases, and 8 bases lay between the germline ends. The CDR3 extends over 13 amino acids. The germline gives CDR1 LNHDA, CDR2 SQIVND (reference sequence). CDR3 sequence (DNA): TGTGCCAGTAGTATAGGGCGGAAAACTGAAGCTTTCTTT. It translates to CASSIGRKTEAFF.

This chain uses TRBV6-6 with TRBJ1-5; tentatively, D is TRBD1 (6 bases). This CDR3 has 13 amino acids. V shed 7 bases and J shed 4 bases, with 11 bases lying between them. Germline values: CDR1 MNHNY, CDR2 SVGAGI (reference sequence). CDR3 bases: TGTGCCAGCAATGGACAGCCTAATCAGCCCCAGCATTTT. It translates to CASNGQPNQPQHF.

The J gene is TRBJ1-6, the V gene TRBV28; 10 nucleotides align to TRBD1. The trim removed 8 bases at V and 6 bases at J, leaving 4 bases unmatched. Germline V gene lookup returns CDR1 MDHEN and CDR2 SYDVKM. The CDR3 length is 14 residues. This CDR3 reads CASGRTGGNSPLHF. CDR3 nucleotides: TGTGCCAGCGGTAGGACAGGGGGTAATTCACCCCTCCACTTT.

The V call is TRBV28, the J call TRBJ1-5; D ambiguous. Germline V gene sequence: CDR1 MDHEN, CDR2 SYDVKM. The V end was cut by 7 bases, the J end by 1 base, with 17 bases between. The CDR3 is made up of 16 amino acids. The CDR3 DNA is TGTGCCAGCACCACTTGGAGGAGAAGGAGCAATCAGCCCCAGCATTTT. It yields the protein CASTTWRRRSNQPQHF.

The V call is TRBV6-5, the J call TRBJ1-2; D is unclear. CDR1 is MNHEY and CDR2 is SVGAGI in the germline V gene. The CDR3 consists of 13 residues. V was trimmed by 4 bases and J by 0 bases, leaving 6 bases between them. The CDR3, as DNA: TGTGCCAGCAGTTTACAGTCTAACTATGGCTACACCTTC. Translation gives CASSLQSNYGYTF.

This chain links TRBV27 with TRBJ1-6; the match to TRBD1 covers 7 bases. CDR1 is MNHEY, CDR2 SMNVEV, per germline (reference sequence). V shed 3 bases, J shed 5 bases, and the junction held 1 base outside the gene matches. This CDR3 region has 14 residues. CDR3: CASSFGTDNSPLHF. CDR3 nucleotide sequence: TGTGCCAGCAGTTTTGGGACAGATAATTCACCCCTCCACTTT.

The chain links TRBV6-5 to TRBJ2-1; the D gene is possibly TRBD2 (7 bases). Between the trimmed V and J ends, which lost 6 bases and 7 bases, there was a span of 10 bases. The CDR3 runs 12 residues. Germline values: CDR1 MNHEY, CDR2 SVGAGI. In DNA form, the CDR3 reads TGTGCCAGCAGCAGGGGAGGGAATGAGCAGTTCTTC. It yields the protein CASSRGGNEQFF.

V gene TRBV10-3 combines with J gene TRBJ1-5; D perhaps matches TRBD1 (5 bases). The V gene's germline CDR1 is ENHRY and CDR2 SYGVKD. The V end lost 9 bases, the J end lost 4 bases, and 22 bases lay between the germline ends. CDR3 length: 16 residues. This CDR3 reads CAISGGREAGNQPQHF. The CDR3 DNA is TGTGCCATATCCGGGGGTAGGGAGGCCGGAAATCAGCCCCAGCATTTT.

This chain uses TRBV6-6 with TRBJ1-3; TRBD1 aligns across 7 bases. The CDR3 spans 15 residues. The V and J ends lost 6 bases and 2 bases, in that order; junction bases with no gene match: 7. CDR1 and CDR2 from the germline V gene are MNHNY and SVGAGI (reference sequence). CDR3: CASSRTGDPGNTIYF. The DNA of the CDR3 is TGTGCCAGCAGCCGTACAGGGGATCCTGGAAACACCATATATTTT.

The CDR3 reads CATSSRGPSGDTQYF. CDR3 DNA sequence: TGTGCCACCAGCAGCAGGGGGCCCTCGGGAGATACGCAGTATTTT. This chain connects TRBV15 to TRBJ2-3; 8 bases map to TRBD1. The germline V gene has CDR1 LNHNV and CDR2 YYDKDF (reference sequence). The V gene end was trimmed by 3 bases and the J gene end by 5 bases; junction bases not matched to a gene: 7. The CDR3 runs 15 residues.

V gene TRBV6-2 or TRBV6-3 combines with J gene TRBJ1-1, with a weak D call TRBD1 (6 bases). The germline gives CDR1 MNHEY, CDR2 SVGEGT. The CDR3 is 15 residues long. Trimming removed 2 bases at V and 3 bases at J, with 13 bases between. This CDR3 is CASSYTAGAYTEAFF. CDR3 coding DNA: TGTGCCAGCAGTTACACGGCAGGGGCCTACACTGAAGCTTTCTTT.

V is TRBV6-5 and J is TRBJ1-4; no clear D. This CDR3 spans 16 amino acids. The germline gives CDR1 MNHEY, CDR2 SVGAGI. V was trimmed by 4 bases and J by 7 bases, leaving 19 bases between them. This CDR3 is CASSSAYSGGAEKLFF. Written as DNA, the CDR3 is TGTGCCAGCAGTTCAGCCTACTCCGGCGGTGCTGAAAAACTGTTTTTT.

The chain has TRBV18 and TRBJ1-6, with TRBD1 identical over 8 bases. Germline V gene data show CDR1 as KGHSH and CDR2 as LQKENI. This CDR3 region has 14 residues. The trim removed 2 bases at V and 8 bases at J, leaving 2 bases unmatched. CDR3 amino acids: CASSPLDRDSPLHF. Here the CDR3 DNA reads TGTGCCAGCTCACCATTGGACAGGGATTCACCCCTCCACTTT.

This clone was seen more than once but under ten times. The gene calls are TRBV7-8 and TRBJ2-7, with 8 bases that match TRBD1. The CDR3 is made up of 15 amino acids. Looked up from germline, CDR1 is SGHVS and CDR2 is FQNEAQ. V lost 3 bases and J lost 5; bases outside the gene matches: 9. Here the CDR3 reads CASSFSRGQGNEQYF. DNA of the CDR3: TGTGCCAGCAGCTTCAGCCGCGGACAGGGAAACGAGCAGTACTTC.